Judged by frequency, the clone carrying this T cell receptor beta chain is medium-sized. The target antigen is unknown. TRB was amplified from 250 ng of peripheral blood genomic DNA per sample. This sample stems from a study of T cell clusters in autoimmune cytopenias. Overall study: Per sample, median TRB depth was around 50,000 reads, yielding a median roughly 2,000 distinct clonotypes. General study findings and limits: Active autoimmune hepatitis patients had almost three-fold fewer exclusive TRB clusters than healthy donors.

The CDR3 consists of 16 residues. TRB rearrangements were amplified by touch-down multiplex PCR with mixed TRB-A/B primers. Reanalyzing the multiplex PCR reads, TCRdb keeps one entry per CDR3 protein, without DNA. This sample carries under 6,500 distinct CDR3 sequences, with roughly a fifth going to the ten biggest clones. These data were also filed under a second study, of T cell repertoires in aging, cancer and after chemotherapy.

Sequenced input: peripheral blood. The sequence came from a human donor in good health. The V call is TRBV12-3 or TRBV12-4, the J call TRBJ2-1; TCRdb picks TRBD1, but there is no DNA to check that call. CDR3: CASSSFGGVSYNEQFF.